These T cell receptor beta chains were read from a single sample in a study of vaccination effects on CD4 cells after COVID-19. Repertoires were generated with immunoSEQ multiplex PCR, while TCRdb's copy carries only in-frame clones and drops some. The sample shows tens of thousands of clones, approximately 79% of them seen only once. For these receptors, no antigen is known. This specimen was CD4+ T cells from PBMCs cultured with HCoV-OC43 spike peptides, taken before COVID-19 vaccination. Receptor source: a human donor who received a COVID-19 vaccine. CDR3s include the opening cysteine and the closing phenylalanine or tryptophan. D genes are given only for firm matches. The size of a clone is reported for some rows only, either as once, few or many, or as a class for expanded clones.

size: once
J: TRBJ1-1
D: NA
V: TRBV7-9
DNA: TGTGCCAGCAGCTTAACCACTACGAACACTGAAGCTTTCTTT
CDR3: CASSLTTTNTEAFF

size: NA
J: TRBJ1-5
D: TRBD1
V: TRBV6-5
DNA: TGTGCCAGCAGAGCAAACAGGGGGCACCAGCCCCAGCATTTT
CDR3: CASRANRGHQPQHF

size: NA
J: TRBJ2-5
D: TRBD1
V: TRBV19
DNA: TGTGCCAGTAGTAGCTCCGGGACAGGGAAAGAGACCCAGTACTTC
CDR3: CASSSSGTGKETQYF

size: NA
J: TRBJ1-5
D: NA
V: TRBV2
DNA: TGTGCCAGCAGTGTTCTCGGGGGACAGCCCCAGCATTTT
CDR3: CASSVLGGQPQHF

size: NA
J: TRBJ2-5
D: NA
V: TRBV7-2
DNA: TGTGCCAGCAGCTACCCCGGAGGACTTCCCGACAAGGCCCAGTACTTC
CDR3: CASSYPGGLPDKAQYF

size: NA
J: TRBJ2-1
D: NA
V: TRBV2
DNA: TGTGCCAGCAGTGGCGGCAGTAGCTCCTACAATGAGCAGTTCTTC
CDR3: CASSGGSSSYNEQFF

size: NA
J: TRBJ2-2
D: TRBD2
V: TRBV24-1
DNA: TGTGCCACCAGTGATTTGTTCGTAGCGGGGGCCGCAACCGGGGAGCTGTTTTTT
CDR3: CATSDLFVAGAATGELFF

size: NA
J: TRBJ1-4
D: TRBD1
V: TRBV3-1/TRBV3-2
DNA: TGTGCCAGCAGCCAAGATGGACAGGGCATAGCTAATGAAAAACTGTTTTTT
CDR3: CASSQDGQGIANEKLFF

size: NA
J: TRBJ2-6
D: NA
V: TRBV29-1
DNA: TGCAGCACTTGGGACCACAGCTCTGGGGCCAACGTCCTGACTTTC
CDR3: CSTWDHSSGANVLTF

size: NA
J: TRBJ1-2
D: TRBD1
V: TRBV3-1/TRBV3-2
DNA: TGTGCCAGCAGCCGCCTAGGGACAGCTGCTAACTATGGCTACACCTTC
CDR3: CASSRLGTAANYGYTF

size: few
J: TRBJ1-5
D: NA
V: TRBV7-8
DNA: TGTGCCAGCAGTCCCCAGGGTCAGCCCCAGCATTTT
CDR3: CASSPQGQPQHF

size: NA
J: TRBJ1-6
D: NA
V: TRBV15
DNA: TGTGCCACCAGCAGAGGAGATCATTCACCCCTCCACTTT
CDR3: CATSRGDHSPLHF

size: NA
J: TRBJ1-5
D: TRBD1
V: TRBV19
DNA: TGTGCCAGTAGTATAGGGCCGGGGACAGGGAATCAGCCCCAGCATTTT
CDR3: CASSIGPGTGNQPQHF

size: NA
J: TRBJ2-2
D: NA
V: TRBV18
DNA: TGTGCCAGCTCATTACAGCGGAGCACCGGGGAGCTGTTTTTT
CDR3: CASSLQRSTGELFF

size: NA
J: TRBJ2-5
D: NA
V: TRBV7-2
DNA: TGTGCCAGCAGCCACAATATAGAGACCCAGTACTTC
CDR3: CASSHNIETQYF

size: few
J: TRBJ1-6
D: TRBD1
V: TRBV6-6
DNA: TGTGCCAGCGTTGGGGACAGAGATAATTCACCCCTCCACTTT
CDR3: CASVGDRDNSPLHF

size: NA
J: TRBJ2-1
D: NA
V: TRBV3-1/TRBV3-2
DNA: TGTGCCAGCAGCCTCCTGGGGCGGTACAATGAGCAGTTCTTC
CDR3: CASSLLGRYNEQFF

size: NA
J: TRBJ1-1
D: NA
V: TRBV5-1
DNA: TGCGCCAGCAGCTTGGACGGTGGGGGAGCTTTCTTT
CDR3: CASSLDGGGAFF

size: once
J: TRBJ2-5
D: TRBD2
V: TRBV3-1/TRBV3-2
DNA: TGTGCCAGCAGCCGTCAGCTAGCGGGGGGCGAACAAGAGACCCAGTACTTC
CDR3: CASSRQLAGGEQETQYF

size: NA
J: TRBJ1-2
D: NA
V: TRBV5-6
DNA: TGTGCCAGCAGTCTGAAAAGGACTTCTGGCTACACCTTC
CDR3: CASSLKRTSGYTF

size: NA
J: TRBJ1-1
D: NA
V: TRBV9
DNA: TGTGCCAGCAGCGTACGGGGCCATACTGAAGCTTTCTTT
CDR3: CASSVRGHTEAFF

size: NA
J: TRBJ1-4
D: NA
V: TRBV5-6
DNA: TGTGCCAGCAGCGTATGGACAGAAGAAAAACTGTTTTTT
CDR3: CASSVWTEEKLFF

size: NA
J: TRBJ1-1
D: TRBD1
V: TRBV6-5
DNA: TGTGCCAGCAGTTATGAGGGGACAGGGGAAGCTTTCTTT
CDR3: CASSYEGTGEAFF

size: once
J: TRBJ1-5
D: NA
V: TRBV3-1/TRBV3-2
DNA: TGTGCCAGCAGCGTCCGAGGACAGTCTTTAGGACCCCAGCATTTT
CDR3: CASSVRGQSLGPQHF

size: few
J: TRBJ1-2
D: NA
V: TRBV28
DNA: TGTGCCAGCAGTTTCAGACAGTTAACGTATGGCTACACCTTC
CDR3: CASSFRQLTYGYTF

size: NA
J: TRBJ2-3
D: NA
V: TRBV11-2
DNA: TGTGCCAGCAGCTTAGACCGGGGCACAGATACGCAGTATTTT
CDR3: CASSLDRGTDTQYF

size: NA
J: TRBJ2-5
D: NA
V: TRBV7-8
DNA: TGTGCCAGCAGCTTATCTCGAGTCGGAGAGACCCAGTACTTC
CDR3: CASSLSRVGETQYF

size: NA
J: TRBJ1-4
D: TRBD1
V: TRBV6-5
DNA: TGTGCCAGCAGTTACTCGTGGACAGGGTTATCGGAAAAACTGTTTTTT
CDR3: CASSYSWTGLSEKLFF

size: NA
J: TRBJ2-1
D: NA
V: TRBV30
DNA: TGTGCCTGGAGTGTACTAAGGAGCCGAGCCCCGTTCTTC
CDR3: CAWSVLRSRAPFF